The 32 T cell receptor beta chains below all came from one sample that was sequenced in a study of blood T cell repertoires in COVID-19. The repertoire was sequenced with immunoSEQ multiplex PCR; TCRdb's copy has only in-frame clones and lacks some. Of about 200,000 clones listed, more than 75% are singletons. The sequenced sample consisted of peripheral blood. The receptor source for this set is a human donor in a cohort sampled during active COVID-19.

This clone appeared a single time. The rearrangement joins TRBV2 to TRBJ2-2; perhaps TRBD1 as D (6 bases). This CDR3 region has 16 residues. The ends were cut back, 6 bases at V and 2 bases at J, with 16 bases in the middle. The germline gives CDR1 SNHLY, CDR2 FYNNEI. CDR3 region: CASRPLDSFNTGELFF. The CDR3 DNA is TGTGCCAGCAGACCCTTGGACAGCTTTAACACCGGGGAGCTGTTTTTT. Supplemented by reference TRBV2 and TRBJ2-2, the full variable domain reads EPEVTQTPSHQVTQMGQEVILRCVPISNHLYFYWYRQILGQKVEFLVSFYNNEISEKSEIFDDQFSVERPDGSNFTLKIRSTKLEDSAMYFCASRPLDSFNTGELFFGEGSRLTVL.

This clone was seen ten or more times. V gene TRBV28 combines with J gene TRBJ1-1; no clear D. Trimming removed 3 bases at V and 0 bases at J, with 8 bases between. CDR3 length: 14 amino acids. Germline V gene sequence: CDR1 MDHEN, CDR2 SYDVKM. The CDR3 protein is CASSFQNMNTEAFF. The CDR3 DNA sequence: TGTGCCAGCAGTTTTCAGAACATGAACACTGAAGCTTTCTTT.

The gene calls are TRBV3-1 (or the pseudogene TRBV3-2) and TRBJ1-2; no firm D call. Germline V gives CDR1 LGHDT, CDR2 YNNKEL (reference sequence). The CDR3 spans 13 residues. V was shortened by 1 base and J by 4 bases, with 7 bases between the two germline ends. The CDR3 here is CASSQGASYGYTF. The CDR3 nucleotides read TGTGCCAGCAGCCAAGGGGCGTCCTATGGCTACACCTTC.

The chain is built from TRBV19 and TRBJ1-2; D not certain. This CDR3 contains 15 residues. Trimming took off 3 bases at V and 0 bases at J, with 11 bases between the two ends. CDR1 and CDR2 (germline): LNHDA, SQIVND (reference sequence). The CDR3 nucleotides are TGTGCCAGTAGTATGAGCGGCGAGGCTAACTATGGCTACACCTTC. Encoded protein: CASSMSGEANYGYTF.

CDR3 coding DNA: TGTGCCAGCAGCAAGCCTTTCACTAGCTCCTACGAGCAGTACTTC. Translated, it gives CASSKPFTSSYEQYF. The genes are TRBV7-2 and TRBJ2-7, with D perhaps TRBD2 (5 bases). The CDR3 contains 15 residues. V lost 5 bases to trimming and J lost 0 bases, with 14 bases between them. Germline CDR1 and CDR2: SGHTA and FQGNSA.

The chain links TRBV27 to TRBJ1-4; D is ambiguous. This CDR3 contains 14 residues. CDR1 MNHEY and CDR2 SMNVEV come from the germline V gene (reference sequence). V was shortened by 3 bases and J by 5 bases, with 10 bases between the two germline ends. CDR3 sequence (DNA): TGTGCCAGCAGTTTGTCGAGGGAGAATGAAAAACTGTTTTTT. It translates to CASSLSRENEKLFF.

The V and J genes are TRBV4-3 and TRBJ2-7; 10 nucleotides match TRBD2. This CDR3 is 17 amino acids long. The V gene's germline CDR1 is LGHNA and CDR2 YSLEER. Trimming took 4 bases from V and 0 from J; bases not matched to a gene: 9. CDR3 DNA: TGCGCCAGCAGCCGGTCCTATAGCGGGGGGACCTCCTACGAGCAGTACTTC. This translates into CASSRSYSGGTSYEQYF.

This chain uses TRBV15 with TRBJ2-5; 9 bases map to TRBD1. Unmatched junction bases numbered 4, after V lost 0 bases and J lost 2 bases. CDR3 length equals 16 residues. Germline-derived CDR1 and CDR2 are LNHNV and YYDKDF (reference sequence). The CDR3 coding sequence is TGTGCCACCAGCAGAGATCGGGGGACAGGGCAAGAGACCCAGTACTTC. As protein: CATSRDRGTGQETQYF.

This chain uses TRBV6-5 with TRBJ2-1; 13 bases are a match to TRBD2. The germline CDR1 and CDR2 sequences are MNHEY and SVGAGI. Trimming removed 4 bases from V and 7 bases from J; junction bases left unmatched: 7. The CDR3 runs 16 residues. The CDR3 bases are TGTGCCAGCAGTTTTACCGGGACTAGCGGGGTAAATGAGCAGTTCTTC. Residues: CASSFTGTSGVNEQFF.

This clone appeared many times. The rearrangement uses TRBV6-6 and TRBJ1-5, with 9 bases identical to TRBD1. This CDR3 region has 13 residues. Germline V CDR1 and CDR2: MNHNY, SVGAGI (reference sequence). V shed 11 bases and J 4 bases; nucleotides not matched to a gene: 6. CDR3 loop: CASGGTGNQPQHF. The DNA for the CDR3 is TGTGCCTCGGGGGGGACAGGGAATCAGCCCCAGCATTTT.

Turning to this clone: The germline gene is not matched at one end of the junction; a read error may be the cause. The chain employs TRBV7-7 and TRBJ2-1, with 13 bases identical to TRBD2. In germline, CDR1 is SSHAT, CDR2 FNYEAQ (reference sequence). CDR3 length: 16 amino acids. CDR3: CASSVGLAGATVEQFF. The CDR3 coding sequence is TGTGCTAGCAGCGTAGGACTAGCGGGGGCCACGGTTGAGCAGTTCTTC.

The DNA of the CDR3 is TGCGCCAGCAGCTTGGGAACAGACGGAAACACCATATATTTT. This translates into CASSLGTDGNTIYF. The V and J genes are TRBV5-1 and TRBJ1-3; D remains ambiguous. This CDR3 is 14 amino acids long. Trimming shortened V by 0 bases and J by 4 bases, and 8 bases separated the two germline ends. Germline loops: CDR1 SGHRS, CDR2 YFSETQ.

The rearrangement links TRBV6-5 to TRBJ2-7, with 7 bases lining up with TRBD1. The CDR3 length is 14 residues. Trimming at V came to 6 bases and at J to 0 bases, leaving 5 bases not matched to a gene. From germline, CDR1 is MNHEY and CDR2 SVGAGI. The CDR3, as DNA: TGTGCCAGCAGCCGCGGACAGGCCTCCTACGAGCAGTACTTC. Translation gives CASSRGQASYEQYF.

CDR3 residues: CASSPFGSNSDTQYF. The CDR3 DNA sequence: TGTGCCAGCAGTCCATTCGGGAGTAACTCAGATACGCAGTATTTT. V gene TRBV6-4 combines with J gene TRBJ2-3; D is possibly TRBD2 (6 bases). CDR1 MRHNA and CDR2 SNTAGT come from the germline V gene. Trimming shortened V by 5 bases and J by 4 bases, and 16 bases separated the two germline ends. This CDR3 contains 15 residues.

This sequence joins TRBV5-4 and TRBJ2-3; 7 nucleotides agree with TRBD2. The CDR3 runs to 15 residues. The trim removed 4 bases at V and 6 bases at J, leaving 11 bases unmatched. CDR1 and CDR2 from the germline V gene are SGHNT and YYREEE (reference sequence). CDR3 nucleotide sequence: TGTGCCAGCAGCCCCGAAGTAGCGGGTGGCGATACGCAGTATTTT. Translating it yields CASSPEVAGGDTQYF.

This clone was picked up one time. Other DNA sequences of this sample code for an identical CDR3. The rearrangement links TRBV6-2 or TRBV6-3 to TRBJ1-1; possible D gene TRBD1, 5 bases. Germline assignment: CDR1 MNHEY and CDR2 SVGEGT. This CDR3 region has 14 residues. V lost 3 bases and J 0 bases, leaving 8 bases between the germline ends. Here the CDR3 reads CASSYQGLNTEAFF. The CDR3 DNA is TGTGCCAGCAGTTATCAGGGCCTGAACACTGAAGCTTTCTTT.

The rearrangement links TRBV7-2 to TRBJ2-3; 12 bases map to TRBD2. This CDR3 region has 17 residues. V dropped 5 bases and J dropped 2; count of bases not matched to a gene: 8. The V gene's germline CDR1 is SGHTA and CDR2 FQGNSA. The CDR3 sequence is CASSGELAGGLTDTQYF. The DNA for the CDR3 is TGTGCCAGCAGCGGAGAGCTAGCGGGGGGGCTCACAGATACGCAGTATTTT.

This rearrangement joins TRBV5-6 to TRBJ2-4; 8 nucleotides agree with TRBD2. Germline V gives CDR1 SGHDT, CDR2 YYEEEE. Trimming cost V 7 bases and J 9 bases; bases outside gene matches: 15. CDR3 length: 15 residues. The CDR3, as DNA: TGTGCCAGCTCCCCGGGAGGGGCCGTTCGGAGCATTCAGTACTTC. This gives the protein CASSPGGAVRSIQYF.

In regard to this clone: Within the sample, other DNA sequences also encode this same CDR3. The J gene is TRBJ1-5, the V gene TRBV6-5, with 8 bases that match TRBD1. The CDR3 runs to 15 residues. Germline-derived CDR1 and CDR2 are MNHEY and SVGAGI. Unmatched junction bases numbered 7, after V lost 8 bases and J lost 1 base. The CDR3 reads CASADQGASNQPQHF. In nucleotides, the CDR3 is TGTGCCAGCGCGGACCAGGGGGCAAGCAATCAGCCCCAGCATTTT.

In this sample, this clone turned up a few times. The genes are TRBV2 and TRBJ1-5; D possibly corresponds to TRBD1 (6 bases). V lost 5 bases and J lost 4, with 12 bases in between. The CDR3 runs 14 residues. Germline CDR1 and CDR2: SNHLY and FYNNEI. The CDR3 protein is CASSIQGPNQPQHF. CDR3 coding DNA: TGTGCCAGCAGTATACAGGGCCCGAATCAGCCCCAGCATTTT.

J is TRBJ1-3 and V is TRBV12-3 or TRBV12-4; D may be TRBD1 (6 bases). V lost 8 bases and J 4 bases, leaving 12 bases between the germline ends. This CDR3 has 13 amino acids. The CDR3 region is CASGTGRGNTIYF. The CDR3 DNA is TGTGCCAGCGGAACAGGGAGAGGAAACACCATATATTTT.

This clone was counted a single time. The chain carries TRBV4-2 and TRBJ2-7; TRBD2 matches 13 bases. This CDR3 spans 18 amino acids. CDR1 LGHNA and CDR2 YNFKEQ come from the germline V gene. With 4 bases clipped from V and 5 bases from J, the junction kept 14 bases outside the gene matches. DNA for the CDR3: TGTGCCAGCAGCCCGAACCCCGGACTAGCGGGAGCTTTGGACGAGCAGTACTTC. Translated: CASSPNPGLAGALDEQYF.

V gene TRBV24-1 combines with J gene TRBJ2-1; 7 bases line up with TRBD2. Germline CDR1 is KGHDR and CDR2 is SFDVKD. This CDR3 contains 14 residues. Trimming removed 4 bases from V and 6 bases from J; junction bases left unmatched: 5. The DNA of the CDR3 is TGTGCCACCAGTGACGGGGGGTGGGGCAATGAGCAGTTCTTC. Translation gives CATSDGGWGNEQFF.

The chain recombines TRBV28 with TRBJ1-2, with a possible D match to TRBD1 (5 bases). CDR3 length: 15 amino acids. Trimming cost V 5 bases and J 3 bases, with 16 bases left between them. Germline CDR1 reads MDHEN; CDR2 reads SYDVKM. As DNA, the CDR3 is TGTGCCAGCAGTCTGATTGCCTACAGGTACTATGGCTACACCTTC. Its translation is CASSLIAYRYYGYTF.

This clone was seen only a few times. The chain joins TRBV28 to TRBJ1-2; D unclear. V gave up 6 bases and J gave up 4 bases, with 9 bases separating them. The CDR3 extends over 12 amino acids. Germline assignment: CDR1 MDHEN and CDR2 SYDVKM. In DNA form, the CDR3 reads TGTGCCAGCAGCCCTTTCGGCTATGGCTACACCTTC. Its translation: CASSPFGYGYTF.

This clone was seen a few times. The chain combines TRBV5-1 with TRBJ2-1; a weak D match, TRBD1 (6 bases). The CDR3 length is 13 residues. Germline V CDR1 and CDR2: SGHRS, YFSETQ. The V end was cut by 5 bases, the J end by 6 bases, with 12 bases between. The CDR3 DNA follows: TGCGCCAGCAGTCGGGACATCCTCAATGAGCAGTTCTTC. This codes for CASSRDILNEQFF.

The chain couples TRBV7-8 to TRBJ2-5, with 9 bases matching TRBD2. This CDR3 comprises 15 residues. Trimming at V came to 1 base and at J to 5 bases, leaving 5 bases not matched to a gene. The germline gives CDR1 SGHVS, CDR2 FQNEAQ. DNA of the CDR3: TGTGCCAGCAGCTTAGGGACTAGCGACGGGGAGACCCAGTACTTC. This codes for CASSLGTSDGETQYF.

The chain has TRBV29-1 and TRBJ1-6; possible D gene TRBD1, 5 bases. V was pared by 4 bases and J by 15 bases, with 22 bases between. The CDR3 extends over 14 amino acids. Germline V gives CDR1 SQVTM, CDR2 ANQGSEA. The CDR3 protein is CSVGDSADNSGLHF. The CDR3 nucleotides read TGCAGCGTTGGGGACTCGGCAGACAATTCAGGCCTCCACTTT.

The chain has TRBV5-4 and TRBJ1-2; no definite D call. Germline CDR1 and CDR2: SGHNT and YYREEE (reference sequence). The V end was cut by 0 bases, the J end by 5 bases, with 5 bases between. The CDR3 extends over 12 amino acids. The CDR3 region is CASSLAQYGYTF. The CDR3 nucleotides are TGTGCCAGCAGCTTGGCCCAGTATGGCTACACCTTC.

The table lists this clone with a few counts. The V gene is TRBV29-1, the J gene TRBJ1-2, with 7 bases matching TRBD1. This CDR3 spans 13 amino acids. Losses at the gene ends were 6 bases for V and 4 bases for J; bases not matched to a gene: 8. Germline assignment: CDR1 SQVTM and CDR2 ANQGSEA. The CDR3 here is CSVLTGSSYGYTF. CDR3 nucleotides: TGCAGCGTACTGACAGGGTCGAGCTATGGCTACACCTTC.

The CDR3 DNA follows: TGTGCCAGTAGGGGTAGGACAGGGGACGGCTACAATGAGCAGTTCTTC. This translates into CASRGRTGDGYNEQFF. The chain has TRBV19 and TRBJ2-1; 9 bases match TRBD1. The CDR3 sequence is 16 residues long. V lost 6 bases and J lost 3; bases outside the gene matches: 9. CDR1 and CDR2 from the germline V gene are LNHDA and SQIVND (reference sequence).

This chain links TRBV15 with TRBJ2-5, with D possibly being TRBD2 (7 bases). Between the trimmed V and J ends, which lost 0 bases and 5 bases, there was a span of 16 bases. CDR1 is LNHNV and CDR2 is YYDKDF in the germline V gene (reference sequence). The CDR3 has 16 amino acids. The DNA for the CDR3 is TGTGCCACCAGCAGAGATCTGGGGGGGCCCGGGGAGACCCAGTACTTC. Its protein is CATSRDLGGPGETQYF.